This T cell receptor beta chain stems from a study of blood T cell repertoires in COVID-19. Overall study: Spain, Italy and the United States supplied samples that represented acute and convalescent COVID-19. PBMCs, B-cell-depleted T cells, or T cells were the source of the cDNA or gDNA that made up the material.

V trimming: 7 bases; J trimming: 6 bases; junction bases outside the gene matches: 8. The CDR3 is made up of 14 amino acids. CDR1 and CDR2 from the germline V gene are SNHLY and FYNNEI. Per the original methods: Reference gene primer amplification gave nucleated cell count estimates. Clones were sequenced by immunoSEQ multiplex PCR, and TCRdb holds only the in-frame ones, with some missing. The V and J calls and clone size were taken over from that table, and D and trimming were inferred from the DNA. This sample has 250,000 or so clones, with approximately 83% found just once. The V call is TRBV2, the J call TRBJ1-5; 8 positions agree with TRBD1. The material sequenced was peripheral blood. This sequence originates from a human donor in a cohort sampled during active COVID-19. The CDR3 loop is CASTGQGQGQPQHF. The CDR3 DNA sequence: TGTGCCAGCACCGGACAGGGTCAGGGTCAGCCCCAGCATTTT.